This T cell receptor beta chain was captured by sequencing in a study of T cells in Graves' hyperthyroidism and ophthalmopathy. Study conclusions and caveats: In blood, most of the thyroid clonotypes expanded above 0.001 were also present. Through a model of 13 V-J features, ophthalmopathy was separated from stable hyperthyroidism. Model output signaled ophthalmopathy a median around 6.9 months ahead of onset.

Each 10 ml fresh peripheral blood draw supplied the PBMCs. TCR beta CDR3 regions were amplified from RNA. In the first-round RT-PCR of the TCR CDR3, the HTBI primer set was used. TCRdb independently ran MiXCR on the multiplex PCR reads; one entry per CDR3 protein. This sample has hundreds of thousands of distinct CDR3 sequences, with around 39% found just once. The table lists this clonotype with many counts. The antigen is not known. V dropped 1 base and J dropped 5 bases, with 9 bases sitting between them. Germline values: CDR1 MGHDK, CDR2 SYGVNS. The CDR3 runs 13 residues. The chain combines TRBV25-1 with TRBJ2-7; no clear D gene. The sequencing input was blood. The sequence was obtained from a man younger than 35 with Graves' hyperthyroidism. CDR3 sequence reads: CASSEFRADEQYF. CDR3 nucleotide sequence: TGTGCCAGCAGTGAATTTAGGGCCGACGAGCAGTACTTC.